The 4 T cell receptor beta chains reported below all come from one sample, sequenced in a study of cytomegalovirus exposure and HLA in healthy donors. The PCR had 60 Vbeta and 13 Jbeta primers. Profiled with immunoSEQ multiplex PCR; TCRdb holds only in-frame clones, not every one. The sample lists around 99,000 clones; about 81% were seen once. The sequencing input was PBMCs. Receptor source: a man aged 25-45 years in good health and CMV-seropositive.

The V gene is TRBV25-1, the J gene TRBJ1-3; D call uncertain. Germline V gene sequence: CDR1 MGHDK, CDR2 SYGVNS. This CDR3 spans 14 amino acids. Trimming took 7 bases from V and 4 from J, leaving 14 bases between them. The CDR3 DNA follows: TGTGCCAGCACCCCATGGACGGGAGGAAACACCATATATTTT. It codes for CASTPWTGGNTIYF.

The gene calls are TRBV19 and TRBJ2-1; 9 positions agree with TRBD2. CDR1 is LNHDA, CDR2 SQIVND, per germline (reference sequence). The J segment lost 8 bases and the V segment lost 4 bases, leaving 6 bases of the junction unmatched. The CDR3 is 14 amino acids. CDR3 DNA: TGTGCCAGTAGTAAGCTAGCGGGGTTCCATGAGCAGTTCTTC. Protein product: CASSKLAGFHEQFF.

A remark on this clone: Distinct nucleotide sequences in the sample also encode this CDR3. The rearrangement joins TRBV6-5 to TRBJ1-2; D is possibly TRBD1 (5 bases). Germline V gives CDR1 MNHEY, CDR2 SVGAGI. This CDR3 region has 11 residues. The V end lost 4 bases, the J end lost 8 bases, and 8 bases lay between the germline ends. The CDR3 DNA sequence: TGTGCCAGCAGTTCCGGGGGGGGCTACACCTTC. Translating it yields CASSSGGGYTF.

A few counts support this clone. This chain joins TRBV7-6 and TRBJ2-6; TRBD2 agrees at 7 bases. This CDR3 is 18 amino acids long. Trimming at V came to 1 base and at J to 2 bases, leaving 8 bases not matched to a gene. Germline values: CDR1 SGHVS, CDR2 FNYEAQ. Here the CDR3 reads CASSLGVGGVAGANVLTF. The CDR3 DNA is TGTGCCAGCAGCTTAGGGGTTGGGGGGGTCGCTGGGGCCAACGTCCTGACTTTC.